The 11 T cell receptor beta chains listed next were all sequenced from one sample in a study of T cell responses to AZD1222 COVID-19 vaccine. Sequencing was performed with immunoSEQ multiplex PCR; in TCRdb, only in-frame clones are kept and a portion is missing. The sample has about 150,000 clones, approximately 90% seen once. Sequencing was performed on peripheral blood, taken on day 0 of AZD1222 vaccination. All receptors come from an adult in good health.

The chain uses TRBV15 and TRBJ1-1; no firm D call. Germline-derived CDR1 and CDR2 are LNHNV and YYDKDF (reference sequence). This CDR3 comprises 14 residues. V was clipped by 0 bases and J by 3 bases, with 8 bases between them. The CDR3 region is CATSRDVEDTEAFF. The CDR3 bases are TGTGCCACCAGCAGAGATGTTGAGGACACTGAAGCTTTCTTT.

The CDR3 coding sequence is TGTGCCAGCAGTCCCCTTTCGAGCCGTTCAAGCTATAGCAATCAGCCCCAGCATTTT. Protein product: CASSPLSSRSSYSNQPQHF. The chain carries TRBV2 and TRBJ1-5, with D unclear. CDR1 is SNHLY and CDR2 is FYNNEI in the germline V gene. Trimming pared 5 bases from V and 0 bases from J, leaving 23 bases between. The CDR3 has 19 amino acids.

This clone was recorded at least ten times. The chain joins TRBV5-6 to TRBJ2-1; the D gene is possibly TRBD2 (6 bases). This CDR3 is 15 amino acids long. Germline V gene data show CDR1 as SGHDT and CDR2 as YYEEEE. The V end was cut by 4 bases, the J end by 4 bases, with 15 bases between. The CDR3 bases are TGTGCCAGCAGCCCCACGGGTGGAGGGTACAATGAGCAGTTCTTC. Protein sequence: CASSPTGGGYNEQFF.

V and J are TRBV5-1 and TRBJ2-3; 10 bases are shared with TRBD1. The germline V gene encodes CDR1 SGHRS and CDR2 YFSETQ. CDR3 size: 15 residues. V shed 0 bases and J 4 bases; nucleotides not matched to a gene: 2. CDR3 in amino acids: CASSLGQGAADTQYF. CDR3 coding DNA: TGCGCCAGCAGCTTGGGACAGGGGGCCGCAGATACGCAGTATTTT. The full variable domain, with the rest looked up from reference TRBV5-1 and TRBJ2-3, is KAGVTQTPRYLIKTRGQQVTLSCSPISGHRSVSWYQQTPGQGLQFLFEYFSETQRNKGNFPGRFSGRQFSNSRSEMNVSTLELGDSALYLCASSLGQGAADTQYFGPGTRLTVL.

The count of this clone is one. V is TRBV7-2 and J is TRBJ2-7; 8 bases are a match to TRBD1. J gave up 6 bases and V 2 bases, and 9 bases lay outside the gene matches. The CDR3 has 15 amino acids. CDR1 SGHTA and CDR2 FQGNSA come from the germline V gene. As DNA, the CDR3 is TGTGCCAGCAGCTTATTCTCCGGACAGGGCGGCGAGCAGTACTTC. It codes for CASSLFSGQGGEQYF.

The rearrangement links TRBV7-3 to TRBJ2-1, with TRBD2 matching over 9 bases. The CDR3 is made up of 14 amino acids. The trim removed 4 bases at V and 7 bases at J, leaving 5 bases unmatched. Looked up from germline, CDR1 is SGHTA and CDR2 is FQGTGA. CDR3 residues: CASSYLAGQNEQFF. Written as DNA, the CDR3 is TGTGCCAGCAGCTATCTAGCGGGGCAGAATGAGCAGTTCTTC.

The DNA for the CDR3 is TGTGCCAGCAGCTTCCGGACAGCCTTGGATGGTGGAAACACCATATATTTT. It codes for CASSFRTALDGGNTIYF. The chain joins TRBV7-9 to TRBJ1-3, with D perhaps matching TRBD1 (6 bases). Trimming pared 3 bases from V and 3 bases from J, leaving 18 bases between. The CDR3 is 17 residues long. The germline V gene encodes CDR1 SEHNR and CDR2 FQNEAQ (reference sequence).

This clone has only one observation. The chain has TRBV5-1 and TRBJ2-2, with 7 bases lining up with TRBD1. The CDR3 spans 15 residues. The J segment lost 1 base and the V segment lost 7 bases, leaving 7 bases of the junction unmatched. Germline V lookup: CDR1 SGHRS, CDR2 YFSETQ. The CDR3 DNA follows: TGCGCCAGCTCCCCCGGGACAGAGAACACCGGGGAGCTGTTTTTT. Protein sequence: CASSPGTENTGELFF.

The chain joins TRBV7-2 to TRBJ2-7, with D uncertain. This CDR3 spans 12 amino acids. V lost 5 bases and J lost 4, with 9 bases in between. Germline values: CDR1 SGHTA, CDR2 FQGNSA. As DNA, the CDR3 is TGTGCCAGCAGCATGGCCAGGTACGAGCAGTACTTC. Amino acids: CASSMARYEQYF.

This chain uses TRBV27 with TRBJ1-2, with D unclear. The germline V and J ends were trimmed by 3 bases and 4 bases, with 9 bases remaining between them. The CDR3 is 13 residues long. The germline V gene has CDR1 MNHEY and CDR2 SMNVEV (reference sequence). The CDR3 DNA reads TGTGCCAGCAGTTTTCGGGCCGGCTATGGCTACACCTTC. This translates into CASSFRAGYGYTF.

The J gene is TRBJ1-5, the V gene TRBV4-2; D gene ambiguous. V dropped 3 bases and J dropped 3 bases, with 18 bases sitting between them. Germline-derived CDR1 and CDR2 are LGHNA and YNFKEQ. The CDR3 runs to 17 residues. The CDR3 DNA is TGTGCCAGCAGCCAGTCCGGGCAAGGGAAGGTCAATCAGCCCCAGCATTTT. Translating it yields CASSQSGQGKVNQPQHF.